The following is a T cell receptor (beta chain) sequence with its context. This clone has more than one count but fewer than ten. Its antigen is still unknown. No clone much larger than this one lies a single base away; base qualities are absent. These data belong to a study of shared clonotypes between healthy human individuals (dated by TCRdb to 2018 to 2021). At the level of the whole study: The cohort comprised a couple of women and a few men aged 18 to 49 years. The study deeply sequenced blood TCR repertoires of about 5 healthy adults to estimate repertoire size and the extent of clonotype sharing between individuals. Libraries were prepared and TCR repertoires were sequenced by different laboratories using diverse techniques, in order to increase sequencing depth and limit assay-specific biases. Between about 0.85 and 8.9 billion PBMCs per donor were obtained by leukapheresis. Study-wide findings and limitations: Pairwise subsampling led to the expectation that sequencing depth would affect the degree of clonotype sharing among donors. Only blood was sampled, and tissue TCR repertoires likely differ from those in blood. Because the study included only a small number of donors, the genetic and exposure-history diversity represented was limited.

The CDR3 numbers 15 residues from cysteine through phenylalanine. Only the CDR3 DNA is retained, 45 bases long and in frame from the first base. V loses 5 bases of germline sequence and J loses 0 bases, and the interval between the two ends is 8 bases. Looking up the germline V gene yields CDR1 MNHNS and CDR2 SASEGT. Healthy HIV-negative adults with no recently reported acute infections or vaccinations were included as donors. Every donor was a Caucasian adult living in Nashville, Tennessee, USA. For unsorted samples, tens of millions of PBMCs were counted, and genomic DNA was extracted using the QIAamp DNA Blood Mini kit. Blood was collected by leukapheresis, and PBMCs were isolated by Ficoll-Histopaque density gradient centrifugation and then cryopreserved in liquid nitrogen vapor phase. Using the deep immunoSEQ assay, multiplex PCR amplified TCR CDR3 regions from genomic DNA. Extracted genomic DNA from each cell subset was spread evenly across all wells of several immunoSEQ 96-well plates, with each plate serving as a replicate. For unsorted PBMC, 250 to 350 ng of genomic DNA, equivalent to roughly 30,000 T cell genomes, went into each replicate PCR. Unsorted PBMC genomic DNA was sequenced across ten immunoSEQ deep assay plates. The purified libraries were quantified using a Qubit 3.0 fluorometer, sized with a Bioanalyzer 2100, and then quantified again using the KAPA Library Quantification kit. Each immunoSEQ 96-well plate was sequenced on its own single-read 150-cycle Illumina NextSeq 550 flow cell. As for the authors' bioinformatics: Because the immunoSEQ output included only junctional sequences and no quality scores, the filtering could not be the same as the filtering used for full-length reads. To assign V/J genes and CDR3, sequences were annotated against IMGT germline references using PyIR, a Python wrapper for IgBLAST v1.9. Any read was removed if the V/J assignment was weak (E-value above 1e-6), the CDR3 was missing, or the read contained stop codons, out-of-frame junctions, or ambiguous translated residues. V3J clonotypes were defined by identical inferred V gene, J gene, and CDR3 amino acid sequence. The percentage overlap between two repertoires was calculated by dividing the number of shared unique clonotypes by the size of the smaller repertoire. Repertoire richness was assessed with RTK rarefaction, the Chao1 estimator, and Recon v2.1 estimates of unobserved clonotypes. In TCRdb, the immuneACCESS table is reduced to in-frame sequences with V and J assigned. These tables do not hold every clone; where another copy was compared, an unresolved V gene accounts for under half, and the others remain unexplained. V and J calls plus clone size are reproduced from that table; the DNA served to infer D and trimming. Counted in this sample were about 490,000 clones; roughly four fifths of them appeared once. The ten largest clones add up to over 10% of the sample.

This clonotype was sampled from a woman aged 40 to 50 in good health. Some clones in this sample may be carry-over from other donors' samples. The sequenced sample consisted of PBMCs. The rearrangement combines TRBV6-1 with TRBJ2-6, and the D gene may be TRBD1, 6 bases matching. The CDR3 protein: CASSMDSSGANVLTF. The sequenced DNA is TGTGCCAGCAGTATGGACAGCTCTGGGGCCAACGTCCTGACTTTC.